The source of this TCR beta chain is a study of T cell responses to AZD1222 COVID-19 vaccine. Trimming took off 0 bases at V and 4 bases at J, with 9 bases between the two ends. Germline V gives CDR1 ENHRY, CDR2 SYGVKD. The CDR3 is 14 residues long. Whole-study results and caveats: Sampling that yielded the repertoires occurred only after the peak T cell response. Baseline antibody screening turned up just six seropositive AZD1222 recipients.

Notes on this clone: The antigen is unknown.

The assay was immunoSEQ multiplex PCR, and TCRdb's table has in-frame clones only and misses some. The sample lists more than 150,000 clones; 70% to 90% were seen once. This specimen was peripheral blood, taken on day 0 of AZD1222 vaccination. This TCR was recovered from an adult in good health. The rearrangement joins TRBV10-3 to TRBJ1-2; D is perhaps TRBD1 (6 bases). The CDR3 nucleotides read TGTGCCATCAGTGAGTCAGGGGGTATCTATGGCTACACCTTC. Translated, it gives CAISESGGIYGYTF.